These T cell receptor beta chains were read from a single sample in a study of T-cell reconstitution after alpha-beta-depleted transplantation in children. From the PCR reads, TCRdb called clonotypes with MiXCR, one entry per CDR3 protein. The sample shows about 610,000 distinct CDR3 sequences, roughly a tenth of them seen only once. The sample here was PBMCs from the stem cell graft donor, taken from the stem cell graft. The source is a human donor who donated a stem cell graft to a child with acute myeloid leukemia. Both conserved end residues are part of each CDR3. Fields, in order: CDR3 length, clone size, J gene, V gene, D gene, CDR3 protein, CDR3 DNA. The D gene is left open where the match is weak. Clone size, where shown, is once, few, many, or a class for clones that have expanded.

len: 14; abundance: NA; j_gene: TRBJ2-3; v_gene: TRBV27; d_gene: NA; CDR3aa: CASSLGRSLDTQYF; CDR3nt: TGTGCCAGCAGTTTAGGGCGGAGTTTGGATACGCAGTATTTT
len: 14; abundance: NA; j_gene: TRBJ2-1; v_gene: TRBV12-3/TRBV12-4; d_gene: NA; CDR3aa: CASSLDKTVNEQFF; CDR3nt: TGTGCCAGCAGTTTAGATAAGACCGTAAATGAGCAGTTCTTC
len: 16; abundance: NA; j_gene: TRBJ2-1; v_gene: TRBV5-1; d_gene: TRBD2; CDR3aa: CASSPGGGLIINEQFF; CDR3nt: TGCGCCAGCAGCCCGGGCGGGGGACTCATCATCAATGAGCAGTTCTTC
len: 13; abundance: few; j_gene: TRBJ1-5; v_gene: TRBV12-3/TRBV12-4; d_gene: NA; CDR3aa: CASRLISNQPQHF; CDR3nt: TGTGCCAGCCGACTAATTAGCAATCAGCCCCAGCATTTT
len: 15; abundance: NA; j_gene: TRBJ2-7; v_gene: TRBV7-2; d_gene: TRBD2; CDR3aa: CASSWTSGSRDEQYF; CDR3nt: TGTGCCAGCAGCTGGACTAGCGGGAGTCGCGACGAGCAGTACTTC
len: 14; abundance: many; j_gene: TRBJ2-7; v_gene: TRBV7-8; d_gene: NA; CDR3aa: CASSFASDPYEQYF; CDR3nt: TGTGCCAGCAGCTTCGCTAGCGACCCCTACGAGCAGTACTTC
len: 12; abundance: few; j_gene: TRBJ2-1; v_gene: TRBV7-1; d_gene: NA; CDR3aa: CASSSLTDEQFF; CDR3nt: TGTGCCAGCAGCTCATTGACAGATGAGCAGTTCTTC
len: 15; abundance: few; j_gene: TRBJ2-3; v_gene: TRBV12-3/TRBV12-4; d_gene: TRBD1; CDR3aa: CASSQGTERQYTQYF; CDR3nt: TGTGCCAGCAGTCAAGGGACAGAACGCCAATATACGCAGTATTTT
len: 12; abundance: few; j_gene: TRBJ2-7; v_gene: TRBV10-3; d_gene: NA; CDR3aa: CAIRSPGDEQYF; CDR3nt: TGTGCCATCCGGTCCCCCGGGGACGAGCAGTACTTC
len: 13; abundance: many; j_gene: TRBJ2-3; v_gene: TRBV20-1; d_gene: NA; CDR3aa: CSARGISTDTQYF; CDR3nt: TGCAGTGCCCGAGGGATATCCACAGATACGCAGTATTTT
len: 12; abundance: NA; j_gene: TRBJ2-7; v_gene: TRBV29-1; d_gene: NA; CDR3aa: CSVVSQTYEQYF; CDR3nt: TGCAGCGTTGTATCTCAAACCTACGAGCAGTACTTC
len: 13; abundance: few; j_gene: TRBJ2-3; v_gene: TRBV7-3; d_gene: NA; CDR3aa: CASSTTSTDTQYF; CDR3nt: TGTGCCAGCAGCACAACTAGCACAGATACGCAGTATTTT
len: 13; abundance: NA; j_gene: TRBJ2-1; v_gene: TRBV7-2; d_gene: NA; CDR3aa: CASSLGLAGIQFF; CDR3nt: TGTGCCAGCAGCTTAGGCCTAGCAGGAATCCAGTTCTTC
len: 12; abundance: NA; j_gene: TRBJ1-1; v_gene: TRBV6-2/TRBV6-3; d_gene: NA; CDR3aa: CASSYPPLDKIF; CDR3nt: TGTGCCAGCAGTTACCCACCCCTTGACAAGATATTT
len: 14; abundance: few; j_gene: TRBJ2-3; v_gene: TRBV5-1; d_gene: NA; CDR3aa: CASSLTREADTQYF; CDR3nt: TGCGCCAGCAGCTTGACCAGGGAGGCAGATACGCAGTATTTT
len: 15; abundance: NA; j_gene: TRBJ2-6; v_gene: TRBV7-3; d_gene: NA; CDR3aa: CASSLYGAGANVLTF; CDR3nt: TGTGCCAGCAGCTTATATGGGGCTGGGGCCAACGTCCTGACTTTC
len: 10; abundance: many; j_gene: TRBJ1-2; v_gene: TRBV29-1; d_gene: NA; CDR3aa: CSVEDWTLYF; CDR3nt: TGCAGCGTTGAAGACTGGACGCTTTACTTC
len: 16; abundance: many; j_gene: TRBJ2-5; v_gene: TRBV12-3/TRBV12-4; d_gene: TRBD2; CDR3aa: CASIVSGRVYQETQYF; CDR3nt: TGTGCCAGCATCGTTAGCGGGAGGGTGTACCAAGAGACCCAGTACTTC
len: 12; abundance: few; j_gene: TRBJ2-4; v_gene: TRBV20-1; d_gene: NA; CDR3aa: CSARLAKNIQYF; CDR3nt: TGCAGTGCACGCCTAGCCAAAAACATTCAGTACTTC
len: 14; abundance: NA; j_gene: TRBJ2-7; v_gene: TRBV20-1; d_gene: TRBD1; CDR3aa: CSARDRMGPYEQYF; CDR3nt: TGCAGTGCTCGGGACAGGATGGGCCCCTACGAGCAGTACTTC
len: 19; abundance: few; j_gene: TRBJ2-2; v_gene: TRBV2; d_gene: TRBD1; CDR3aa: CASCLGTGTGKRNTGELFF; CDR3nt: TGTGCCAGCTGTTTGGGTACCGGGACAGGGAAAAGGAACACCGGGGAGCTGTTTTTT
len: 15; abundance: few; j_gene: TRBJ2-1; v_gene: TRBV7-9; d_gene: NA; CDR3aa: CASSLAAGEYNEQFF; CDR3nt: TGTGCCAGCAGCTTAGCGGCAGGGGAGTACAATGAGCAGTTCTTC
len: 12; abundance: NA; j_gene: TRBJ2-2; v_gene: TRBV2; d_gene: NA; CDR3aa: CASMVVSGELFF; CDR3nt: TGTGCCAGCATGGTCGTGTCCGGGGAGCTGTTTTTT
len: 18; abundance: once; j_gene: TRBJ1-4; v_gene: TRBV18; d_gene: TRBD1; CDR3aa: CASSPALLLTGENEKLFF; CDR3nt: TGTGCCAGCTCACCCGCCCTTCTCCTGACAGGGGAGAATGAAAAACTGTTTTTT
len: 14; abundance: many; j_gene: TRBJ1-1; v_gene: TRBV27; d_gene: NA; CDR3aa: CASSFRGRGTEAFF; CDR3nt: TGTGCCAGCAGTTTCCGCGGTAGAGGTACTGAAGCTTTCTTT
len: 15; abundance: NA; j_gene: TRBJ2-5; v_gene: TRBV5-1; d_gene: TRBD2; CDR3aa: CASSTLAGLGETQYF; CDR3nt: TGCGCCAGCAGCACGCTAGCGGGCCTAGGAGAGACCCAGTACTTC
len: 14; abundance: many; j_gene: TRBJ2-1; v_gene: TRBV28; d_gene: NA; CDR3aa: CASCWTRSVNEQFF; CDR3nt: TGTGCCAGCTGTTGGACCAGGTCCGTCAATGAGCAGTTCTTC
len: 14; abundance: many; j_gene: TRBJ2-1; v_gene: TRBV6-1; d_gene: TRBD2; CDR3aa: CATLGLAVGNEQFF; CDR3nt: TGTGCCACCTTAGGACTAGCGGTTGGTAATGAGCAGTTCTTC
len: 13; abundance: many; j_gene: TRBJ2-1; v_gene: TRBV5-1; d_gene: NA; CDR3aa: CASSFGGWLEQFF; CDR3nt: TGCGCCAGCAGCTTCGGCGGGTGGCTTGAGCAGTTCTTC